Following are 20 T cell receptor beta chains from one sample sequenced in a study of blood T cell repertoires in COVID-19. TCRdb's copy holds only in-frame clones and misses some; the assay was immunoSEQ multiplex PCR. Altogether around 270,000 clones are present, over 70% being singletons, with the ten largest covering about 3.1%. The sequencing sample was made of PBMCs or T cells enriched from blood (not recorded which). The receptors stem from a middle-aged woman who had been exposed to COVID-19.

This clone came up once. The rearrangement joins TRBV7-9 to TRBJ2-5; D may be TRBD2 (6 bases). Trimming shortened V by 3 bases and J by 5 bases, and 13 bases separated the two germline ends. The CDR3 runs to 14 residues. Per the germline V gene, CDR1 is SEHNR and CDR2 is FQNEAQ (reference sequence). The CDR3 coding sequence is TGTGCCAGCAGCTTGGGGGGATTTGGGGAGACCCAGTACTTC. Its translation is CASSLGGFGETQYF.

V is TRBV4-2 and J is TRBJ1-1, with D perhaps matching TRBD1 (5 bases). Trimming cost V 0 bases and J 11 bases, with 10 bases left between them. The CDR3 is 12 residues long. Germline values: CDR1 LGHNA, CDR2 YNFKEQ. The CDR3 bases are TGTGCCAGCAGCCAAGATCAGGGTAGGGCTTTCTTT. Translating it yields CASSQDQGRAFF.

This chain joins TRBV12-2 and TRBJ2-7; the DNA was not compared with TRBD2, the D call given in the table. TRBV12-2 is noted as a pseudogene. The CDR3 is made up of 17 amino acids. Written as DNA, the CDR3 is TGTGCAAGTCGCTTAGTCCCGACTCTAGCGGAGGACTACGAGCAGTACGTC. It encodes CASRLVPTLAEDYEQYV.

J is TRBJ2-3 and V is TRBV3-1 (or the pseudogene TRBV3-2); possibly TRBD1 for D (6 bases). Per the germline V gene, CDR1 is LGHDT and CDR2 is YNNKEL (reference sequence). The CDR3 spans 12 residues. The V end lost 8 bases, the J end lost 2 bases, and 8 bases lay between the germline ends. The CDR3 DNA is TGTGCCAGCCAGGGGTCCACAGATACGCAGTATTTT. Translating gives CASQGSTDTQYF.

The rearrangement links TRBV19 to TRBJ1-5; D remains ambiguous. Germline-derived CDR1 and CDR2 are LNHDA and SQIVND (reference sequence). This CDR3 is built from 15 residues. The germline V and J ends were trimmed by 3 bases and 0 bases, with 9 bases remaining between them. As DNA, the CDR3 is TGTGCCAGTAGTATTGGGGAGAATAGCAATCAGCCCCAGCATTTT. Encoded protein: CASSIGENSNQPQHF.

V gene TRBV18 combines with J gene TRBJ2-4; D remains ambiguous. This CDR3 has 13 residues. Germline V gene sequence: CDR1 KGHSH, CDR2 LQKENI. The V end was cut by 6 bases, the J end by 8 bases, with 14 bases between. In DNA, the CDR3 is TGTGCCAGCTCCCCTGTCAGTACCGACATTCAGTACTTC. This translates into CASSPVSTDIQYF.

This rearrangement joins TRBV7-9 to TRBJ2-5; tentative D call: TRBD1 (6 bases). Per the germline V gene, CDR1 is SEHNR and CDR2 is FQNEAQ (reference sequence). The length of the CDR3 is 18 residues. Trimming stripped 5 bases from V and 2 bases from J, with 24 bases between. The CDR3 DNA reads TGTGCCAGCAGCGCACCGGGGCAGGGGCCCTACCGACAAGAGACCCAGTACTTC. It specifies CASSAPGQGPYRQETQYF. Full variable domain (remainder filled in from reference TRBV7-9 and TRBJ2-5): DTGVSQNPRHKITKRGQNVTFRCDPISEHNRLYWYRQTLGQGPEFLTYFQNEAQLEKSRLLSDRFSAERPKGSFSTLEIQRTEQGDSAMYLCASSAPGQGPYRQETQYFGPGTRLLVL.

V gene TRBV21-1 combines with J gene TRBJ1-6; TRBD1 is taken as the D call from the table, unchecked against the DNA. TRBV21-1 is shown as a pseudogene. The CDR3 is 19 amino acids. In DNA form, the CDR3 reads TGTGCCAGCAGCAAAGTCCAGGGGGACGTCCACTCCTATAATTCACCCCTCCACTTT. Translation: CASSKVQGDVHSYNSPLHF.

This clone appeared once. The chain employs TRBV7-2 and TRBJ1-6; 9 bases agree with TRBD1. The V gene's germline CDR1 is SGHTA and CDR2 FQGNSA. J lost 4 bases, V lost 4 bases, and 2 bases had no gene match. CDR3 size: 15 residues. The CDR3 here is CASSSGTGYNSPLHF. CDR3 DNA: TGTGCCAGCAGCTCCGGGACAGGGTATAATTCACCCCTCCACTTT.

The sample holds a few counts of this clone. The chain joins TRBV7-2 to TRBJ2-3; TRBD2 is a possible D gene (6 bases). The CDR3 runs 15 residues. Looked up from germline, CDR1 is SGHTA and CDR2 is FQGNSA. Trimming shortened V by 4 bases and J by 0 bases, and 11 bases separated the two germline ends. The DNA of the CDR3 is TGTGCCAGCAGCTCCCAGCGGGTGAGCACAGATACGCAGTATTTT. This encodes CASSSQRVSTDTQYF.

V usage is TRBV19 and J usage is TRBJ2-3; TRBD1 matches 9 bases. The trim removed 3 bases at V and 3 bases at J, leaving 4 bases unmatched. Germline V gives CDR1 LNHDA, CDR2 SQIVND (reference sequence). There are 15 residues in the CDR3. CDR3 in DNA: TGTGCCAGTAGTATTCCGGGGACAGGGACAGATACGCAGTATTTT. Translating it yields CASSIPGTGTDTQYF.

The chain joins TRBV6-5 to TRBJ1-4, with TRBD1 matching 10 bases. CDR3 length equals 15 residues. Germline CDR1 and CDR2: MNHEY and SVGAGI. V gave up 0 bases and J gave up 8 bases; unmatched junction bases: 3. The CDR3 reads CASSYSGTGVEKLFF. The CDR3 DNA sequence: TGTGCCAGCAGTTACTCGGGGACAGGGGTGGAAAAACTGTTTTTT.

This chain connects TRBV4-2 to TRBJ1-6; 10 bases are shared with TRBD1. The CDR3 covers 16 residues. J gave up 7 bases and V 6 bases, and 9 bases lay outside the gene matches. The germline V gene encodes CDR1 LGHNA and CDR2 YNFKEQ. Here the CDR3 DNA reads TGTGCCAGCAGTTTCTCTCCGGGACAGGGGAATTCACCCCTCCACTTT. It translates to CASSFSPGQGNSPLHF.

CDR3 loop: CASSERQGINSPLHF. Here the CDR3 DNA reads TGTGCCAGCAGCGAGAGACAGGGGATAAATTCACCCCTCCACTTT. This sequence joins TRBV9 and TRBJ1-6; 8 bases are a match to TRBD1. CDR3 size: 15 residues. The V gene's germline CDR1 is SGDLS and CDR2 YYNGEE. J lost 7 bases, V lost 3 bases, and 6 bases had no gene match.

The chain employs TRBV19 and TRBJ2-5, with a weak D call TRBD2 (6 bases). Trimming shortened V by 2 bases and J by 2 bases, and 9 bases separated the two germline ends. The length of the CDR3 is 14 residues. Per germline, CDR1 LNHDA and CDR2 SQIVND (reference sequence). CDR3 loop: CASSISGLQETQYF. The CDR3, as DNA: TGTGCCAGTAGTATAAGCGGACTACAAGAGACCCAGTACTTC.

The V call is TRBV5-6, the J call TRBJ1-2, with 8 positions matching TRBD1. Germline values: CDR1 SGHDT, CDR2 YYEEEE. The ends lost 4 bases at V and 8 bases at J; junction bases unmatched: 13. This CDR3 spans 15 amino acids. In nucleotides, the CDR3 is TGTGCCAGCAGCAGGTCCGGGACAGGCGGAAGAGGCTACACCTTC. It codes for CASSRSGTGGRGYTF.

The V call is TRBV9, the J call TRBJ2-3, with 7 bases lining up with TRBD2. V shed 2 bases and J 3 bases; nucleotides not matched to a gene: 3. Germline CDR1 and CDR2: SGDLS and YYNGEE. There are 14 residues in the CDR3. The CDR3 here is CASSVRGETDTQYF. CDR3 DNA: TGTGCCAGCAGCGTCCGGGGGGAAACAGATACGCAGTATTTT.

The J gene is TRBJ2-2, the V gene TRBV4-2, with TRBD2 matching 9 bases. From germline, CDR1 is LGHNA and CDR2 YNFKEQ. Trimming took 3 bases from V and 7 from J; bases not matched to a gene: 9. CDR3 length: 16 residues. Here the CDR3 DNA reads TGTGCCAGCAGCCAGATGGCGGGAGGGCCGGTCGGGGAGCTGTTTTTT. This sequence encodes CASSQMAGGPVGELFF.

The V call is TRBV3-1 (or the pseudogene TRBV3-2), the J call TRBJ1-1; D is possibly TRBD1 (5 bases). Germline V gene data show CDR1 as LGHDT and CDR2 as YNNKEL (reference sequence). Deletions cut 2 bases from V and 4 bases from J, with 20 bases between. The CDR3 has 17 residues. The CDR3 sequence is CASSQHRGVGASTEAFF. DNA for the CDR3: TGTGCCAGCAGCCAACACCGCGGGGTAGGGGCGAGCACTGAAGCTTTCTTT.

This clone was recorded a few times. The rearrangement joins TRBV7-3 to TRBJ2-5; a possible D gene is TRBD1 (5 bases). CDR1 is SGHTA, CDR2 FQGTGA, per germline. Trimming left V 5 bases short and J 5 bases short, with 12 bases between. The length of the CDR3 is 13 residues. In DNA, the CDR3 is TGTGCCAGCAGCCCGGACACCCGGGAGACCCAGTACTTC. This encodes CASSPDTRETQYF.